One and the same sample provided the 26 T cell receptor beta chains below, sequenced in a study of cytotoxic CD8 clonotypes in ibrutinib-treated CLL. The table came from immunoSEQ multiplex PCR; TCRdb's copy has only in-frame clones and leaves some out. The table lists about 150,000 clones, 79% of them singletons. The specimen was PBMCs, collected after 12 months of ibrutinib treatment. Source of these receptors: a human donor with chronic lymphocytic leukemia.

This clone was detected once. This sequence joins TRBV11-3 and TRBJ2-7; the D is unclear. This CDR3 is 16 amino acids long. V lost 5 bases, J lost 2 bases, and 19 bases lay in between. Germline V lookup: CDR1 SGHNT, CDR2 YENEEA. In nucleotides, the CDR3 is TGTGCCAGCAGCCGGACGAGGACCGTAAAGACCTACGAGCAGTACTTC. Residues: CASSRTRTVKTYEQYF.

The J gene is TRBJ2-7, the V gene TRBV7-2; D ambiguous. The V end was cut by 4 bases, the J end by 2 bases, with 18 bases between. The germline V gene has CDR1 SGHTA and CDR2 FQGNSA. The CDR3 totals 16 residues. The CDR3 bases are TGTGCCAGCAGCTGGCTATCGGCGGAGCCCACCTACGAGCAGTACTTC. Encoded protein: CASSWLSAEPTYEQYF. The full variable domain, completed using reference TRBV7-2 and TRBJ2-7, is GAGVSQSPSNKVTEKGKDVELRCDPISGHTALYWYRQSLGQGLEFLIYFQGNSAPDKSGLPSDRFSAERTGGSVSTLTIQRTQQEDSAVYLCASSWLSAEPTYEQYFGPGTRLTVT.

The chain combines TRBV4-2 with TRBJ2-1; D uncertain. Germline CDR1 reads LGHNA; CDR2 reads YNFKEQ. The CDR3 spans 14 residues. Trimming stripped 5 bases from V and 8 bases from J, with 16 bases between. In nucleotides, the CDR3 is TGTGCCAGCAGCTACGAAGGAGCAACCGATGAGCAGTTCTTC. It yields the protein CASSYEGATDEQFF.

CDR3 region: CASSPDRAGFQYF. CDR3 coding DNA: TGTGCCAGCAGCCCAGACCGGGCGGGGTTTCAGTACTTC. J is TRBJ2-5 and V is TRBV7-2; maybe TRBD2 (6 bases). CDR3 length equals 13 residues. Germline CDR1 and CDR2: SGHTA and FQGNSA. V lost 5 bases, J lost 11 bases, and 18 bases lay in between.

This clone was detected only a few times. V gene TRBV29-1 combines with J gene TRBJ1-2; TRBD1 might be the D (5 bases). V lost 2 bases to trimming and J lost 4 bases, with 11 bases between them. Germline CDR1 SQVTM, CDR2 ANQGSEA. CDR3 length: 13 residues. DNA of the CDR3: TGCAGCGTTGAAAAAGGGGATGGCTATGGCTACACCTTC. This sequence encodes CSVEKGDGYGYTF.

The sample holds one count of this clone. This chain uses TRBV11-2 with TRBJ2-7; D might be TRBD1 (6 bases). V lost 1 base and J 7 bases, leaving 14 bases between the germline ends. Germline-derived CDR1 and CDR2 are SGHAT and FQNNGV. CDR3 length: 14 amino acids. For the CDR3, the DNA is TGTGCCAGCAGCTTAGGCACAGGGTTGCGGGAGCAGTACTTC. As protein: CASSLGTGLREQYF.

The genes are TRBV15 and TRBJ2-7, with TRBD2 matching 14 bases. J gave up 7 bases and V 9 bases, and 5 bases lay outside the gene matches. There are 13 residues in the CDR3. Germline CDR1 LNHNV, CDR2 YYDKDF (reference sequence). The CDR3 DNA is TGTGCCACGCGACTAGCGGGAGGGGAAGAGCAGTACTTC. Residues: CATRLAGGEEQYF. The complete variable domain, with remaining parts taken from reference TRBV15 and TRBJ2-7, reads DAMVIQNPRYQVTQFGKPVTLSCSQTLNHNVMYWYQQKSSQAPKLLFHYYDKDFNNEADTPDNFQSRRPNTSFCFLDIRSPGLGDTAMYLCATRLAGGEEQYFGPGTRLTVT.

CDR3: CASSQGPSSGNTIYF. The CDR3 region has the DNA TGTGCCAGCAGCCAAGGACCGAGCTCTGGAAACACCATATATTTT. The chain employs TRBV14 and TRBJ1-3; D remains unclear. The CDR3 totals 15 residues. Looked up from germline, CDR1 is SGHDN and CDR2 is FVKESK. Trimming took 1 base from V and 0 from J, leaving 7 bases between them.

The CDR3 DNA is TGTGCCAGCAGTATGTATTGGGGGAGCACAGATACGCAGTATTTT. It encodes CASSMYWGSTDTQYF. This chain links TRBV6-1 with TRBJ2-3; possibly TRBD1 or TRBD2 for D (5 bases each). V lost 5 bases to trimming and J lost 0 bases, with 12 bases between them. The CDR3 runs 15 residues. Per germline, CDR1 MNHNS and CDR2 SASEGT.

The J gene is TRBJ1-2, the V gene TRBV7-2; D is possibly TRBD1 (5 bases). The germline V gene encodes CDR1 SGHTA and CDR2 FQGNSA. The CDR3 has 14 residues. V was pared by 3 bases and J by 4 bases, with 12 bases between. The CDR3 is CASSFWGEGYGYTF. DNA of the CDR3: TGTGCCAGCAGCTTCTGGGGGGAAGGCTATGGCTACACCTTC.

CDR3 in DNA: TGTGCCAGCAGCGGGACAGGGGTAAGAGGAAATGAGCAGTTCTTC. Residues: CASSGTGVRGNEQFF. This chain connects TRBV9 to TRBJ2-1, with TRBD1 matching 9 bases. This CDR3 spans 15 amino acids. V was pared by 3 bases and J by 7 bases, with 8 bases of the junction left unmatched. Germline V lookup: CDR1 SGDLS, CDR2 YYNGEE.

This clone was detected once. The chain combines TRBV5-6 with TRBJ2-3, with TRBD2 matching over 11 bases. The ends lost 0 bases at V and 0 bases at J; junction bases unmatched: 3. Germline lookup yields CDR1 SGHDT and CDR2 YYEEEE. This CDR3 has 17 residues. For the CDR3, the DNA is TGTGCCAGCAGCTTGGCGACTAGCGGGGCCAGCACAGATACGCAGTATTTT. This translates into CASSLATSGASTDTQYF.

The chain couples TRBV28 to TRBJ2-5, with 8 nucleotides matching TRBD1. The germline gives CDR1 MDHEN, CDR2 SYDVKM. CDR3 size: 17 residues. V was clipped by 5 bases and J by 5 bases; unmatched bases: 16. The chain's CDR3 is CASSEGQVLPLSETQYF. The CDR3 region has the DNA TGTGCCAGCAGTGAGGGACAGGTCCTACCCCTATCTGAGACCCAGTACTTC.

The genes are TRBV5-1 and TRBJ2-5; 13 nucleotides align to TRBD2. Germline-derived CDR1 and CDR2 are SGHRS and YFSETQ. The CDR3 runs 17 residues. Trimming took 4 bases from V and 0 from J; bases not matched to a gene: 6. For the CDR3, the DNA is TGCGCCAGCAGCGTTATACTAGCGGGAGGGTACCAAGAGACCCAGTACTTC. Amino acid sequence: CASSVILAGGYQETQYF.

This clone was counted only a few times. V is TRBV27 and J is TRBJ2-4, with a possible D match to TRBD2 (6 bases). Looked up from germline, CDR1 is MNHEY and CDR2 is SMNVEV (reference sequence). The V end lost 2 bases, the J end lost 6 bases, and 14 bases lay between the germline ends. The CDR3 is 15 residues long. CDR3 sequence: CASSLGGALGNIQYF. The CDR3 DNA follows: TGTGCCAGCAGTTTAGGAGGGGCGCTGGGAAACATTCAGTACTTC.

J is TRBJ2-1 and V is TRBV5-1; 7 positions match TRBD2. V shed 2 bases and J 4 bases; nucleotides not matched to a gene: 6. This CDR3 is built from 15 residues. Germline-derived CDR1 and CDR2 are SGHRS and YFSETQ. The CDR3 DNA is TGCGCCAGCAGCTTAGGTAGTAGCGGGTACAATGAGCAGTTCTTC. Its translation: CASSLGSSGYNEQFF.

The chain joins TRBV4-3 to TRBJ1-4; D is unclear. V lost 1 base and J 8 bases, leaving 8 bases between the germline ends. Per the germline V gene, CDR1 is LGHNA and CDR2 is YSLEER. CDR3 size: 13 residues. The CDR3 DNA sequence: TGCGCCAGCAGCCAAGTTGTAAGGGAAAAACTGTTTTTT. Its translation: CASSQVVREKLFF.

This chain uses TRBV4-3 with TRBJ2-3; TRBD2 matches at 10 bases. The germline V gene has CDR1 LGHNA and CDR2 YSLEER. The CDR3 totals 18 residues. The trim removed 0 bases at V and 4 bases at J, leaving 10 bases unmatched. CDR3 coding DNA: TGCGCCAGCAGCCAAGAACCTTCTAGCGGGAGTTTCGCAGATACGCAGTATTTT. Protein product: CASSQEPSSGSFADTQYF.

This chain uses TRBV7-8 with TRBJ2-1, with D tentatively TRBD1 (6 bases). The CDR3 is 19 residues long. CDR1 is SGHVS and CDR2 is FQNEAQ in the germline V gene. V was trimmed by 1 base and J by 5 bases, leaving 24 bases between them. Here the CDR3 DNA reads TGTGCCAGCAGCTTAGACCGGACAGTTTTTAGCGACGGGGACAATGAGCAGTTCTTC. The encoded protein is CASSLDRTVFSDGDNEQFF.

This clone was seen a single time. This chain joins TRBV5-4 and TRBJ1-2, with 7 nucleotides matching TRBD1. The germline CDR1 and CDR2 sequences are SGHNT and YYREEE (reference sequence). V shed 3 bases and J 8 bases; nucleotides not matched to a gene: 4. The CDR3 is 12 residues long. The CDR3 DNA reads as TGTGCCAGCAGCTGGGACAGTGGCGGCTACACCTTC. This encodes CASSWDSGGYTF.

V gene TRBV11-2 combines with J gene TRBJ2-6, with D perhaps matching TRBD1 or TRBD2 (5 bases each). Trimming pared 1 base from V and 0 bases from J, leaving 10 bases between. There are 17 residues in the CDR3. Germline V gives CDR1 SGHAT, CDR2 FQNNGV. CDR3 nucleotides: TGTGCCAGCAGCTTAGTCGTTGGGACCTCTGGGGCCAACGTCCTGACTTTC. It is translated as CASSLVVGTSGANVLTF.

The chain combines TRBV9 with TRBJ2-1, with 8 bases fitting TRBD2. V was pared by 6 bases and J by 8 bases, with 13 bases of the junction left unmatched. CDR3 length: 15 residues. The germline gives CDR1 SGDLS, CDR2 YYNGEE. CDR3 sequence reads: CASTPAGGVGYEQFF. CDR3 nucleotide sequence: TGTGCCAGCACCCCCGCGGGGGGAGTGGGGTATGAGCAGTTCTTC. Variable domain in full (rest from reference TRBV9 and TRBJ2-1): DSGVTQTPKHLITATGQRVTLRCSPRSGDLSVYWYQQSLDQGLQFLIQYYNGEERAKGNILERFSAQQFPDLHSELNLSSLELGDSALYFCASTPAGGVGYEQFFGPGTRLTVL.

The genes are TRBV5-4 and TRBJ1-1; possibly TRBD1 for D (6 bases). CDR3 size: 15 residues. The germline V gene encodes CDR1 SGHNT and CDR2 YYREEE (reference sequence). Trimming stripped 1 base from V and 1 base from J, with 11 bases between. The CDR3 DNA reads TGTGCCAGCAGCTTGACTAAGACAGGGAACACTGAAGCTTTCTTT. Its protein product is CASSLTKTGNTEAFF.

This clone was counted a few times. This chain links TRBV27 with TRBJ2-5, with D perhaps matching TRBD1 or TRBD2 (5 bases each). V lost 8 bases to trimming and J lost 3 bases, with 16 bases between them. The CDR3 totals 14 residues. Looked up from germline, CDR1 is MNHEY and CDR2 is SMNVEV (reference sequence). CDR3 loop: CASWTGTDEETQYF. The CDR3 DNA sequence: TGTGCCAGCTGGACCGGGACGGACGAAGAGACCCAGTACTTC.

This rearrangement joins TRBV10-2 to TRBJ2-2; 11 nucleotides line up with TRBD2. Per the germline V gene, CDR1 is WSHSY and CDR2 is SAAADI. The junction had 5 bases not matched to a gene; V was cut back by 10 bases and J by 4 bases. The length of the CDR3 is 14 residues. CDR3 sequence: CAIDSGRGTGELFF. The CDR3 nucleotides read TGCGCCATCGATAGCGGGAGGGGCACCGGGGAGCTGTTTTTT.

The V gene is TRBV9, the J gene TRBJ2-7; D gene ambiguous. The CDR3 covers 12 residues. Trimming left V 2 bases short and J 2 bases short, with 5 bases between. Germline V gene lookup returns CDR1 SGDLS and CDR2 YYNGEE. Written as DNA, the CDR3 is TGTGCCAGCAGCGTCCTTACCTACGAGCAGTACTTC. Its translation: CASSVLTYEQYF.